Presented here are 32 T cell receptor beta chains from one specimen sequenced in a study of T cell repertoires in cytomegalovirus infection. TCRdb re-derived calls from the reads in MiXCR, one entry per CDR3 protein. This repertoire shows a few hundred thousand distinct CDR3 sequences, around 25% found once; its top ten account for 13%. Their antigens are not known. Sequenced material: cultured PBMCs, taken from culture after CMV antigen stimulation. The receptors come from a human donor in good health (CMV status not recorded). Some clones in this sample may be carry-over from other donors' samples.

The chain joins TRBV6-1 to TRBJ2-1; 12 bases map to TRBD2. J gave up 7 bases and V 4 bases, and 11 bases lay outside the gene matches. The CDR3 runs 17 residues. The germline V gene encodes CDR1 MNHNS and CDR2 SASEGT. The CDR3 DNA is TGTGCCAGCAGTGGGTCTAGCGGGAGGGCCCCGAGGAATGAGCAGTTCTTC. Translated: CASSGSSGRAPRNEQFF.

This clonotype was recorded at least ten times. The CDR3 loop reads CASSLGGYSYEQYF. The CDR3 DNA follows: TGTGCCAGCAGCTTAGGGGGTTATTCCTACGAGCAGTACTTC. The chain links TRBV7-2 to TRBJ2-7; D unclear. The V gene's germline CDR1 is SGHTA and CDR2 FQGNSA. CDR3 size: 14 residues. V gave up 1 base and J gave up 1 base, with 8 bases separating them.

The chain has TRBV4-1 and TRBJ2-1; 8 bases match TRBD1. Germline V gene lookup returns CDR1 MGHRA and CDR2 YSYEKL. The CDR3 runs to 15 residues. V was pared by 1 base and J by 3 bases, with 2 bases of the junction left unmatched. The CDR3 sequence: CASSQGDRGYNEQFF. CDR3 nucleotide sequence: TGCGCCAGCAGCCAAGGTGACAGGGGCTACAATGAGCAGTTCTTC.

This sequence joins TRBV19 and TRBJ2-1; 8 nucleotides line up with TRBD1. The trim removed 6 bases at V and 2 bases at J, leaving 9 bases unmatched. Germline V gene lookup returns CDR1 LNHDA and CDR2 SQIVND (reference sequence). The CDR3 runs to 16 residues. The CDR3 loop reads CASSLGGTGPYNEQFF. The CDR3 DNA reads TGTGCCAGTAGCCTCGGAGGGACAGGCCCCTACAATGAGCAGTTCTTC.

This sequence joins TRBV6-6 and TRBJ2-7; TRBD1 matches at 9 bases. The CDR3 runs 15 residues. The trim removed 4 bases at V and 2 bases at J, leaving 6 bases unmatched. The germline gives CDR1 MNHNY, CDR2 SVGAGI (reference sequence). For the CDR3, the DNA is TGTGCCAGCAGTTCCAGGACAGGGGCCCCCTACGAGCAGTACGTC. Amino acids: CASSSRTGAPYEQYV.

This clonotype was picked up a small number of times. This chain connects TRBV12-3 or TRBV12-4 to TRBJ2-1; TRBD2 agrees at 10 bases. The CDR3 is 16 amino acids. Trimming at V came to 4 bases and at J to 3 bases, leaving 6 bases not matched to a gene. The CDR3 nucleotides read TGTGCCAGCAGTTCCACTCTAGCGGGAGTCTACAATGAGCAGTTCTTC. It specifies CASSSTLAGVYNEQFF.

V gene TRBV12-5 combines with J gene TRBJ2-4; no clear D. Germline V CDR1 and CDR2: LGHNT, FRNRAP. V lost 4 bases, J lost 7 bases, and 14 bases lay in between. The CDR3 is 14 amino acids. The CDR3 region is CASGSSGLGNIQYF. The CDR3 nucleotides read TGTGCTAGTGGTTCATCGGGTCTCGGGAACATTCAGTACTTC.

There are a few counts of this clonotype. J is TRBJ2-7 and V is TRBV6-2 or TRBV6-3, with TRBD2 as a possible D gene (5 bases). V was pared by 6 bases and J by 4 bases, with 16 bases between. The CDR3 runs to 14 residues. Germline lookup yields CDR1 MNHEY and CDR2 SVGEGT. DNA of the CDR3: TGTGCCAGCAGAGCTAGACTACCAGTTTACGAGCAGTACGTC. Protein product: CASRARLPVYEQYV.

There are many counts of this clonotype. The chain recombines TRBV7-8 with TRBJ1-2; D perhaps matches TRBD1 (6 bases). Germline-derived CDR1 and CDR2 are SGHVS and FQNEAQ. Trimming shortened V by 5 bases and J by 2 bases, and 15 bases separated the two germline ends. The CDR3 loop spans 15 amino acids. The CDR3 sequence is CASSGDRGANYGYTF. For the CDR3, the DNA is TGTGCCAGCAGCGGTGATAGGGGGGCAAACTATGGCTACACCTTC.

The genes are TRBV20-1 and TRBJ1-1; 11 nucleotides agree with TRBD1. Germline CDR1 and CDR2: DFQATT and SNEGSKA (reference sequence). The CDR3 loop spans 15 amino acids. After removal of 1 base from V and 7 bases from J, the junction contained 8 bases not matched to a gene. The CDR3 loop reads CSARAPGTGGLEAFF. The CDR3 DNA is TGCAGTGCTAGAGCCCCCGGGACAGGGGGTCTTGAAGCTTTCTTT.

In its sample, this clonotype was seen once. The chain recombines TRBV19 with TRBJ2-1, with TRBD1 matching 8 bases. With 4 bases clipped from V and 9 bases from J, the junction kept 11 bases outside the gene matches. This CDR3 has 15 residues. Per germline, CDR1 LNHDA and CDR2 SQIVND (reference sequence). This chain's CDR3 is CASSRPGGHLREQFF. The CDR3 DNA is TGTGCCAGTAGTAGACCAGGGGGCCATCTCCGTGAGCAGTTCTTC.

There are many counts of this clonotype. The chain is built from TRBV12-3 or TRBV12-4 and TRBJ1-5; 10 nucleotides align to TRBD1. This CDR3 region has 16 residues. V dropped 5 bases and J dropped 11; count of bases not matched to a gene: 15. CDR3 nucleotide sequence: TGTGCCAGCAGTCAACGACAGGGGGCTATGGTAGAGTCCCAGCATTTT. As protein: CASSQRQGAMVESQHF.

The sample holds a few counts of this clonotype. J is TRBJ2-1 and V is TRBV6-1; 8 positions match TRBD1. The J segment lost 3 bases and the V segment lost 6 bases, leaving 1 base of the junction unmatched. This CDR3 spans 13 amino acids. The germline V gene encodes CDR1 MNHNS and CDR2 SASEGT. The CDR3: CASRTGVYNEQFF. The CDR3 DNA reads TGTGCCAGCAGGACAGGGGTCTACAATGAGCAGTTCTTC.

This clonotype was seen more than once but under ten times. The J gene is TRBJ1-2, the V gene TRBV12-3 or TRBV12-4; D is undetermined. V was shortened by 5 bases and J by 4 bases, with 14 bases between the two germline ends. The CDR3 is 14 residues long. Here the CDR3 DNA reads TGTGCCAGCAGTCCTATCCCGACGGGCTATGGCTACACCTTC. This gives the protein CASSPIPTGYGYTF.

The J gene is TRBJ1-1, the V gene TRBV29-1; 7 bases fit TRBD1. V shed 0 bases, J shed 5 bases, and the junction held 6 bases outside the gene matches. This CDR3 has 14 residues. Looked up from germline, CDR1 is SQVTM and CDR2 is ANQGSEA. CDR3 region: CSVEEVAGGTEAFF. CDR3 nucleotide sequence: TGCAGCGTTGAAGAAGTTGCAGGGGGTACTGAAGCTTTCTTT.

This clonotype was detected only a few times. This sequence joins TRBV6-2 or TRBV6-3 and TRBJ2-7, with TRBD2 matching over 12 bases. CDR3 length: 17 residues. V dropped 2 bases and J dropped 2; count of bases not matched to a gene: 7. CDR1 MNHEY and CDR2 SVGEGT come from the germline V gene. The CDR3 coding sequence is TGTGCCAGCAGTTACCGGGGACTAGCGGGTGCAACCTACGAGCAGTACGTC. Amino acids: CASSYRGLAGATYEQYV.

This clonotype has just a few counts. The V gene is TRBV19, the J gene TRBJ1-1, with D possibly being TRBD1 (5 bases). Germline CDR1 and CDR2: LNHDA and SQIVND (reference sequence). There are 14 residues in the CDR3. Trimming removed 7 bases from V and 10 bases from J, with 22 bases in between. The CDR3 DNA reads as TGTGCCAGTACCTCGGGGCCCGATGCGGGTGGAGCTTTCTTT. It encodes CASTSGPDAGGAFF.

Many counts were recorded for this clonotype. CDR3 sequence: CASSLAATGRNQPQHF. The DNA of the CDR3 is TGTGCCAGCAGCTTAGCGGCGACAGGGCGCAATCAGCCCCAGCATTTT. This sequence joins TRBV7-2 and TRBJ1-5; 7 nucleotides align to TRBD1. This CDR3 has 16 residues. Germline CDR1 reads SGHTA; CDR2 reads FQGNSA. The junction had 4 bases not matched to a gene; V was cut back by 0 bases and J by 2 bases.

This clonotype was detected a few times. The chain has TRBV25-1 and TRBJ2-3; D is perhaps TRBD2 (6 bases). The CDR3 consists of 12 residues. The germline V and J ends were trimmed by 3 bases and 6 bases, with 7 bases remaining between them. CDR1 and CDR2 (germline): MGHDK, SYGVNS. DNA for the CDR3: TGTGCCAGCAGTGATCGGGGGGATACGCAGTATTTT. As protein: CASSDRGDTQYF.

The chain is built from TRBV4-3 and TRBJ1-5; tentatively, D is TRBD1 (5 bases). Deletions cut 0 bases from V and 1 base from J, with 19 bases between. CDR3 length: 19 residues. Germline assignment: CDR1 LGHNA and CDR2 YSLEER. CDR3 protein: CASSQDWAGRVISNQPQHF. The CDR3 DNA reads TGCGCCAGCAGCCAAGATTGGGCAGGGAGGGTCATCAGCAATCAGCCCCAGCATTTT.

This clonotype appeared a single time. This chain links TRBV5-6 with TRBJ2-7; TRBD2 matches 8 bases. The CDR3 is 16 amino acids. Trimming removed 0 bases from V and 2 bases from J; junction bases left unmatched: 7. Germline CDR1 reads SGHDT; CDR2 reads YYEEEE. The CDR3 protein is CASSLAKVAGTYEQYF. The CDR3 DNA sequence: TGTGCCAGCAGCTTGGCCAAGGTAGCGGGAACCTACGAGCAGTACTTC.

V gene TRBV7-2 combines with J gene TRBJ2-1; 10 positions match TRBD1. Germline lookup yields CDR1 SGHTA and CDR2 FQGNSA. This CDR3 comprises 15 residues. Trimming cost V 8 bases and J 3 bases; bases outside gene matches: 7. CDR3 residues: CASGSRDRGYNEQFF. The CDR3 DNA follows: TGTGCCAGCGGTTCCCGGGACAGGGGCTACAATGAGCAGTTCTTC.

The chain has TRBV7-9 and TRBJ2-1; 10 bases line up with TRBD2. Germline V gene lookup returns CDR1 SEHNR and CDR2 FQNEAQ (reference sequence). The CDR3 runs 15 residues. The J segment lost 8 bases and the V segment lost 6 bases, leaving 10 bases of the junction unmatched. The CDR3: CASRNSGRAVDEQFF. The CDR3 nucleotides read TGTGCCAGCAGAAACAGCGGGAGGGCCGTGGATGAGCAGTTCTTC.

This clonotype was seen only a few times. V is TRBV7-8 and J is TRBJ2-3; no definite D call. CDR3 length equals 13 residues. V was clipped by 5 bases and J by 3 bases, with 9 bases between them. Germline lookup yields CDR1 SGHVS and CDR2 FQNEAQ. The CDR3 here is CASSTSVTDTQYF. DNA of the CDR3: TGTGCCAGCAGCACCTCAGTGACAGATACGCAGTATTTT.

The rearrangement uses TRBV4-1 and TRBJ1-5, with TRBD1 as a possible D gene (5 bases). Germline V gene lookup returns CDR1 MGHRA and CDR2 YSYEKL. V was pared by 0 bases and J by 6 bases, with 9 bases between. The CDR3 is made up of 14 amino acids. The CDR3 DNA follows: TGCGCCAGCAGCCAAGAAGAGGGGTTTCAGCCCCAGCATTTT. Amino acid sequence: CASSQEEGFQPQHF.

CDR3 DNA sequence: TGTGCCAGCAGCCCGGGACCGGAGGACACTGAAGCTTTCTTT. Amino acids: CASSPGPEDTEAFF. The chain uses TRBV3-1 and TRBJ1-1, with D tentatively TRBD1 (5 bases). Germline V gene sequence: CDR1 LGHDT, CDR2 YNNKEL (reference sequence). The CDR3 has 14 amino acids. Trimming removed 4 bases from V and 3 bases from J, with 12 bases in between.

This clonotype was recorded a few times. The chain links TRBV3-1 to TRBJ2-2, with 7 bases matching TRBD1. J gave up 6 bases and V 4 bases, and 5 bases lay outside the gene matches. The CDR3 runs to 14 residues. Germline V lookup: CDR1 LGHDT, CDR2 YNNKEL (reference sequence). The CDR3 reads CASSLAQGAGELFF. The CDR3 region has the DNA TGTGCCAGCAGCCTCGCCCAGGGGGCCGGGGAGCTGTTTTTT.

The J gene is TRBJ2-3, the V gene TRBV5-4; D possibly corresponds to TRBD2 (5 bases). Germline assignment: CDR1 SGHNT and CDR2 YYREEE (reference sequence). The ends were cut back, 2 bases at V and 4 bases at J, with 14 bases in the middle. The CDR3 contains 15 residues. DNA of the CDR3: TGTGCCAGCAGCTTTGTCGGGCCGAGGGCAGATACGCAGTATTTT. Translation: CASSFVGPRADTQYF.

This clonotype turned up a few times. V is TRBV11-2 and J is TRBJ2-2; the D is unclear. Trimming left V 7 bases short and J 2 bases short, with 17 bases between. From germline, CDR1 is SGHAT and CDR2 FQNNGV. The CDR3 extends over 16 amino acids. CDR3 in DNA: TGTGCCAGCACCCCTCTGGGCGGCCCTAACACCGGGGAGCTGTTTTTT. It specifies CASTPLGGPNTGELFF. Supplemented by reference TRBV11-2 and TRBJ2-2, the full variable domain reads EAGVAQSPRYKIIEKRQSVAFWCNPISGHATLYWYQQILGQGPKLLIQFQNNGVVDDSQLPKDRFSAERLKGVDSTLKIQPAKLEDSAVYLCASTPLGGPNTGELFFGEGSRLTVL.

This clonotype appeared a few times. The V and J genes are TRBV12-3 or TRBV12-4 and TRBJ2-7; 14 nucleotides match TRBD2. Trimming removed 6 bases from V and 9 bases from J; junction bases left unmatched: 10. The CDR3 loop spans 15 amino acids. CDR3 sequence reads: CASSSGTSGRSAQYF. The CDR3 DNA follows: TGTGCCAGCAGCTCCGGGACTAGCGGGAGATCGGCGCAGTACTTC.

The genes are TRBV12-3 or TRBV12-4 and TRBJ2-3, with TRBD2 identical over 7 bases. Losses at the gene ends were 6 bases for V and 2 bases for J; bases not matched to a gene: 17. The CDR3 is 18 residues long. The CDR3 DNA is TGTGCCAGCAGCCCTGGGGGGGAGGGCCTGGGTTACACAGATACGCAGTATTTT. Protein: CASSPGGEGLGYTDTQYF.

The chain carries TRBV5-4 and TRBJ1-5, with a tentative D call TRBD1 (6 bases). Trimming pared 3 bases from V and 2 bases from J, leaving 12 bases between. The CDR3 is 15 amino acids. Germline values: CDR1 SGHNT, CDR2 YYREEE (reference sequence). CDR3 in DNA: TGTGCCAGCAGCTCTCTGGACAGCCGCAATCAGCCCCAGCATTTT. Translated, it gives CASSSLDSRNQPQHF.